Presented here are 22 T cell receptor beta chains from one specimen sequenced in a study of cytomegalovirus exposure and HLA in healthy donors. PCR amplification relied on 60 Vbeta primers (plus 13 Jbeta primers). Sequencing was performed with immunoSEQ multiplex PCR; in TCRdb, only in-frame clones are kept and a portion is missing. The sample includes 35,000 to 40,000 clones, 85% to 95% seen only once; the top ten take less than 3%. The sequencing sample was made of PBMCs. The receptor set was obtained from a woman between 18 and 30 years old in good health and CMV-seronegative.

The V call is TRBV2, the J call TRBJ2-7, with D maybe TRBD2 (6 bases). Germline CDR1 SNHLY, CDR2 FYNNEI. CDR3 length equals 16 residues. Trimming shortened V by 2 bases and J by 5 bases, and 19 bases separated the two germline ends. This CDR3 reads CASSESGTQKGDEQYF. CDR3 sequence (DNA): TGTGCCAGCAGTGAATCCGGGACTCAAAAAGGGGACGAGCAGTACTTC.

V gene TRBV9 combines with J gene TRBJ2-1, with TRBD2 identical over 13 bases. CDR1 SGDLS and CDR2 YYNGEE come from the germline V gene. Trimming cost V 2 bases and J 3 bases; bases outside gene matches: 5. The CDR3 length is 17 residues. The CDR3 DNA sequence: TGTGCCAGCAGCGTTAGGACTAGCGGGAGTGTCTACAATGAGCAGTTCTTC. Translated, it gives CASSVRTSGSVYNEQFF.

This clone has a single count. The rearrangement joins TRBV7-9 to TRBJ2-1; 12 bases line up with TRBD1. CDR3 length: 16 amino acids. J was trimmed by 6 bases and V by 5 bases; bases with no gene match: 8. Germline V gives CDR1 SEHNR, CDR2 FQNEAQ (reference sequence). The CDR3 sequence: CASSLQGQGAVNEQFF. CDR3 DNA sequence: TGTGCCAGCAGCCTCCAGGGACAGGGGGCGGTCAATGAGCAGTTCTTC.

This chain links TRBV10-2 with TRBJ2-3; a possible D gene is TRBD1 (5 bases). V was cut by 7 bases and J by 0 bases, with 5 bases left in between. The CDR3 is 12 amino acids. The germline gives CDR1 WSHSY, CDR2 SAAADI. CDR3 amino acids: CASTGSTDTQYF. For the CDR3, the DNA is TGCGCCAGCACAGGGAGCACAGATACGCAGTATTTT.

As DNA, the CDR3 is TGTGCCAGCTCACCACTGACAGGTAGCACAGATACGCAGTATTTT. This translates into CASSPLTGSTDTQYF. The chain has TRBV18 and TRBJ2-3; maybe TRBD1 (6 bases). V lost 1 base and J 0 bases, leaving 8 bases between the germline ends. The CDR3 runs to 15 residues. Germline V gene data show CDR1 as KGHSH and CDR2 as LQKENI.

The chain combines TRBV11-2 with TRBJ2-3, with 7 bases lining up with TRBD2. Germline-derived CDR1 and CDR2 are SGHAT and FQNNGV. V lost 6 bases and J lost 2; bases outside the gene matches: 11. CDR3 length equals 16 residues. As DNA, the CDR3 is TGTGCCAGCAGTTCCTCGGGCGGGAGCTTCACAGATACGCAGTATTTT. Its translation is CASSSSGGSFTDTQYF.

V and J are TRBV7-3 and TRBJ2-1; 10 bases map to TRBD2. Germline V CDR1 and CDR2: SGHTA, FQGTGA. The V gene end was trimmed by 3 bases and the J gene end by 4 bases; junction bases not matched to a gene: 3. This CDR3 spans 15 amino acids. CDR3 amino acids: CASSFGLADYNEQFF. As DNA, the CDR3 is TGTGCCAGCAGCTTCGGACTAGCGGATTACAATGAGCAGTTCTTC.

The genes are TRBV7-2 and TRBJ1-6, with a possible D match to TRBD1 (6 bases). The germline V gene has CDR1 SGHTA and CDR2 FQGNSA. This CDR3 comprises 13 residues. Between the trimmed V and J ends, which lost 5 bases and 13 bases, there was a span of 15 bases. The CDR3 loop is CASSPRTASPLHF. CDR3 DNA: TGTGCCAGCAGCCCCCGGACAGCATCCCCCCTCCACTTT.

The chain has TRBV30 and TRBJ2-3; perhaps TRBD2 as D (5 bases). Trimming stripped 0 bases from V and 5 bases from J, with 9 bases between. The CDR3 extends over 13 amino acids. The germline V gene encodes CDR1 GTSNPN and CDR2 SVGIG (reference sequence). CDR3 coding DNA: TGTGCCTGGAGTGTACCCGGGGTAGATACGCAGTATTTT. Residues: CAWSVPGVDTQYF.

The chain links TRBV4-2 to TRBJ2-2, with 8 bases fitting TRBD2. Per the germline V gene, CDR1 is LGHNA and CDR2 is YNFKEQ. V shed 3 bases, J shed 4 bases, and the junction held 7 bases outside the gene matches. This CDR3 is 16 amino acids long. The CDR3 spells CASSQLAGTITGELFF. The CDR3 DNA reads as TGTGCCAGCAGCCAGTTAGCGGGAACGATCACCGGGGAGCTGTTTTTT.

The rearrangement links TRBV4-1 to TRBJ1-2; 7 bases map to TRBD1. The CDR3 runs 16 residues. Germline V CDR1 and CDR2: MGHRA, YSYEKL. V lost 4 bases and J lost 3; bases outside the gene matches: 11. CDR3 sequence: CASSRQTGIGDYGYTF. For the CDR3, the DNA is TGCGCCAGCAGCCGACAGACAGGGATCGGGGACTATGGCTACACCTTC.

The chain links TRBV4-1 to TRBJ1-5, with TRBD1 matching 8 bases. The CDR3 is 16 amino acids. Trimming removed 4 bases from V and 5 bases from J; junction bases left unmatched: 10. The germline V gene encodes CDR1 MGHRA and CDR2 YSYEKL. The CDR3 DNA is TGCGCCAGCAGCCCGTGGCAGGGGGCGAGGGATCAGCCCCAGCATTTT. Its translation is CASSPWQGARDQPQHF.

This rearrangement joins TRBV5-4 to TRBJ2-3; a possible D gene is TRBD2 (5 bases). The V end lost 9 bases, the J end lost 6 bases, and 14 bases lay between the germline ends. The CDR3 extends over 12 amino acids. Germline-derived CDR1 and CDR2 are SGHNT and YYREEE (reference sequence). Here the CDR3 DNA reads TGTGCCACCAGGCGGGTTGGGGATACGCAGTATTTT. This gives the protein CATRRVGDTQYF.

This sequence joins TRBV29-1 and TRBJ1-3; possible D gene TRBD1, 5 bases. Looked up from germline, CDR1 is SQVTM and CDR2 is ANQGSEA. The V end was cut by 4 bases, the J end by 2 bases, with 15 bases between. This CDR3 has 15 amino acids. CDR3 nucleotide sequence: TGCAGCGTTGGATGGCAGGGTGGTGCTGGAAACACCATATATTTT. It codes for CSVGWQGGAGNTIYF.

The genes are TRBV5-1 and TRBJ2-2; 9 bases align to TRBD1. With V trimmed by 4 bases and J by 4 bases, 8 bases remained unmatched. There are 16 residues in the CDR3. The germline V gene has CDR1 SGHRS and CDR2 YFSETQ. The CDR3 loop is CASSPTWTGATGELFF. The CDR3 region has the DNA TGCGCCAGCAGCCCTACCTGGACAGGGGCCACCGGGGAGCTGTTTTTT.

The chain uses TRBV6-1 and TRBJ2-6, with a weak D call TRBD1 (6 bases). The germline V gene has CDR1 MNHNS and CDR2 SASEGT. The CDR3 consists of 15 residues. V shed 1 base and J shed 2 bases, with 6 bases lying between them. In DNA form, the CDR3 reads TGTGCCAGCAGTGAAGAGGGGGCTGGGGCCAACGTCCTGACTTTC. It translates to CASSEEGAGANVLTF.

In regard to this clone: At one boundary the junction diverges from the germline segment, which might be a read error. The CDR3 protein is CSSSTGRGEQYF. The CDR3 DNA is TGTTCCAGCAGCACCGGCCGAGGCGAGCAGTACTTC. The chain joins TRBV7-9 to TRBJ2-7; D gene unclear. This CDR3 is 12 amino acids long. CDR1 SEHNR and CDR2 FQNEAQ come from the germline V gene (reference sequence). Complete variable domain (other parts from reference TRBV7-9 and TRBJ2-7): DTGVSQNPRHKITKRGQNVTFRCDPISEHNRLYWYRQTLGQGPEFLTYFQNEAQLEKSRLLSDRFSAERPKGSFSTLEIQRTEQGDSAMYLCSSSTGRGEQYFGPGTRLTVT.

The V gene is TRBV29-1, the J gene TRBJ2-2; 7 bases align to TRBD1. Germline-derived CDR1 and CDR2 are SQVTM and ANQGSEA. J lost 2 bases, V lost 4 bases, and 4 bases had no gene match. This CDR3 spans 14 amino acids. The CDR3 region is CSVGKGGNTGELFF. DNA of the CDR3: TGCAGCGTTGGAAAAGGGGGCAACACCGGGGAGCTGTTTTTT.

CDR3: CASSPPPSYRDRGFNEQFF. In DNA form, the CDR3 reads TGTGCCAGCAGCCCTCCTCCTTCTTACCGGGACAGGGGATTTAATGAGCAGTTCTTC. The chain is built from TRBV7-8 and TRBJ2-1; 10 positions match TRBD1. The CDR3 has 19 amino acids. The junction had 20 bases not matched to a gene; V was cut back by 5 bases and J by 7 bases. Looked up from germline, CDR1 is SGHVS and CDR2 is FQNEAQ.

This CDR3 is CASRQHTDRAPEQYF. The CDR3, as DNA: TGTGCCAGCAGGCAACACACCGACAGGGCCCCCGAGCAGTACTTC. J is TRBJ2-7 and V is TRBV6-6; 7 bases are shared with TRBD1. Per the germline V gene, CDR1 is MNHNY and CDR2 is SVGAGI (reference sequence). V lost 6 bases, J lost 6 bases, and 14 bases stayed unmatched. The CDR3 extends over 15 amino acids.

This chain uses TRBV7-9 with TRBJ1-1; D call uncertain. The CDR3 covers 12 residues. Per germline, CDR1 SEHNR and CDR2 FQNEAQ (reference sequence). V lost 2 bases to trimming and J lost 5 bases, with 6 bases between them. CDR3 sequence reads: CASSLTRTEAFF. The DNA for the CDR3 is TGTGCCAGCAGCTTAACCCGGACTGAAGCTTTCTTT.

Only a few counts were recorded for this clone. This chain connects TRBV28 to TRBJ2-7; a weak D match, TRBD2 (7 bases). Germline loops: CDR1 MDHEN, CDR2 SYDVKM. The germline V and J ends were trimmed by 7 bases and 5 bases, with 18 bases remaining between them. CDR3 length equals 14 residues. Here the CDR3 reads CASTTAGAKNEQYF. DNA of the CDR3: TGTGCCAGCACCACTGCGGGGGCTAAGAACGAGCAGTACTTC.